These T cell receptor beta chains were read from a single sample in a study of regulatory T cells in long-lasting Graves disease. MiXCR, run by TCRdb on the multiplex PCR reads, gives a single entry per CDR3 protein. The sample includes a few hundred thousand distinct CDR3 sequences, around a fifth of them seen just once. This material consisted of peripheral blood mononuclear cells (PBMCs), taken when the disease was refractory, from a patient treated with antithyroid drugs. The receptors were gathered from a female donor with Graves disease. CDR3s include the opening cysteine and the closing phenylalanine or tryptophan. D genes are given only for firm matches. For some rows the clone size is stated as once, few or many, or as a class when expanded; others skip it.

clone_size: many
d_call: NA
cdr3_length: 15
v_call: TRBV28
j_call: TRBJ2-7
cdr3_aa: CASTLRQVSSYEQYF
cdr3_nt: TGTGCCAGCACCCTTAGACAGGTGAGCTCCTACGAGCAGTACTTC

clone_size: NA
d_call: TRBD1
cdr3_length: 12
v_call: TRBV27
j_call: TRBJ1-2
cdr3_aa: CASRDRGDGYTF
cdr3_nt: TGTGCCAGCAGAGACAGGGGTGATGGCTACACCTTC

clone_size: many
d_call: TRBD1
cdr3_length: 14
v_call: TRBV28
j_call: TRBJ1-6
cdr3_aa: CASSSGGENSPLHF
cdr3_nt: TGTGCCAGCAGTTCAGGGGGTGAAAATTCACCCCTCCACTTT

clone_size: NA
d_call: NA
cdr3_length: 17
v_call: TRBV7-6
j_call: TRBJ2-2
cdr3_aa: CASSPVGGNINTGELFF
cdr3_nt: TGTGCCAGCAGCCCGGTGGGGGGAAACATCAACACCGGGGAGCTGTTTTTT

clone_size: many
d_call: NA
cdr3_length: 15
v_call: TRBV6-2/TRBV6-3
j_call: TRBJ2-5
cdr3_aa: CASSYSLIGRETQYF
cdr3_nt: TGTGCCAGCAGTTACTCGCTAATAGGGAGAGAGACCCAGTACTTC

clone_size: once
d_call: NA
cdr3_length: 15
v_call: TRBV7-6
j_call: TRBJ2-2
cdr3_aa: CASSHGQLNTGELFF
cdr3_nt: TGTGCCAGCAGCCATGGACAGCTGAACACCGGGGAGCTGTTTTTT

clone_size: NA
d_call: NA
cdr3_length: 14
v_call: TRBV19
j_call: TRBJ2-2
cdr3_aa: CASSILDSTGELFF
cdr3_nt: TGTGCCAGTAGTATTCTGGATTCCACCGGGGAGCTGTTTTTT

clone_size: many
d_call: NA
cdr3_length: 13
v_call: TRBV6-1
j_call: TRBJ1-5
cdr3_aa: CASSRGLEQPQHF
cdr3_nt: TGTGCCAGCAGCCGCGGACTGGAGCAGCCCCAGCATTTT

clone_size: many
d_call: TRBD1
cdr3_length: 13
v_call: TRBV20-1
j_call: TRBJ1-2
cdr3_aa: CSALPGGDYGYTF
cdr3_nt: TGCAGTGCCTTACCAGGGGGTGACTATGGCTACACCTTC

clone_size: NA
d_call: TRBD1
cdr3_length: 16
v_call: TRBV9
j_call: TRBJ2-2
cdr3_aa: CASSALSQGGTGELFF
cdr3_nt: TGTGCCAGCAGCGCCTTATCACAGGGGGGCACCGGGGAGCTGTTTTTT

clone_size: few
d_call: NA
cdr3_length: 14
v_call: TRBV3-1
j_call: TRBJ1-2
cdr3_aa: CASSPPHLRIGYTF
cdr3_nt: TGTGCCAGCAGCCCCCCTCATCTTCGGATTGGCTACACCTTC

clone_size: many
d_call: NA
cdr3_length: 11
v_call: TRBV20-1
j_call: TRBJ2-7
cdr3_aa: CSAEEVYEQYF
cdr3_nt: TGCAGTGCGGAGGAGGTGTACGAGCAGTACTTC

clone_size: NA
d_call: NA
cdr3_length: 15
v_call: TRBV28
j_call: TRBJ2-3
cdr3_aa: CASSGRHSSTDTQYF
cdr3_nt: TGTGCCAGCAGTGGAAGACACTCTAGCACAGATACGCAGTATTTT

clone_size: many
d_call: TRBD1
cdr3_length: 14
v_call: TRBV7-2
j_call: TRBJ1-5
cdr3_aa: CASSLGQGLQPQHF
cdr3_nt: TGTGCCAGCAGCTTGGGACAGGGTCTTCAGCCCCAGCATTTT

clone_size: NA
d_call: TRBD2
cdr3_length: 12
v_call: TRBV2
j_call: TRBJ2-3
cdr3_aa: CATTSGTDTQYF
cdr3_nt: TGTGCCACCACTAGCGGGACAGATACGCAGTATTTT

clone_size: few
d_call: TRBD2
cdr3_length: 15
v_call: TRBV12-5
j_call: TRBJ2-7
cdr3_aa: CASGLGTAGEGEQYF
cdr3_nt: TGTGCTAGTGGTTTGGGGACTGCGGGGGAGGGAGAGCAGTACTTC

clone_size: few
d_call: NA
cdr3_length: 13
v_call: TRBV3-1
j_call: TRBJ2-5
cdr3_aa: CASSPYRQETQYF
cdr3_nt: TGTGCCAGCAGCCCGTACAGACAAGAGACCCAGTACTTC